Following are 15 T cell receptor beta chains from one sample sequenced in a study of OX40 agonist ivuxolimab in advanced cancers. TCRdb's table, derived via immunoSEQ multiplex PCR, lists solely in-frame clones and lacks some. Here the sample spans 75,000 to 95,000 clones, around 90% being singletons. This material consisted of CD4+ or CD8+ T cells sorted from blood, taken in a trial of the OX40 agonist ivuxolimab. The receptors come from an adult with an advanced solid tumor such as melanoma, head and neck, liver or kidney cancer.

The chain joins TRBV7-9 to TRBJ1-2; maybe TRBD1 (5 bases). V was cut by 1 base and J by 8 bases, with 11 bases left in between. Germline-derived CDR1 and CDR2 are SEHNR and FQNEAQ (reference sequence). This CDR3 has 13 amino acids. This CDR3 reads CASSLGSGSGYTF. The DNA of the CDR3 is TGTGCCAGCAGCTTAGGTTCAGGGAGCGGCTACACCTTC.

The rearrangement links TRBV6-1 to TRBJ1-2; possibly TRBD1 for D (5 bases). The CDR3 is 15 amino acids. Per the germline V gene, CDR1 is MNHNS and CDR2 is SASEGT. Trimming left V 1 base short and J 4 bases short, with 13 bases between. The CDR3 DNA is TGTGCCAGCAGTGAAGTCCTTCGGGGGGGCTATGGCTACACCTTC. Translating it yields CASSEVLRGGYGYTF.

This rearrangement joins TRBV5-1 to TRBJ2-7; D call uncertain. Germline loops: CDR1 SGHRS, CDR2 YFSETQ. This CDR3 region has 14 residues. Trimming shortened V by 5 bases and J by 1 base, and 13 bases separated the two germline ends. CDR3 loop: CASRAAEPSYEQYF. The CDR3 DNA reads TGCGCCAGCAGGGCCGCGGAGCCTTCCTACGAGCAGTACTTC.

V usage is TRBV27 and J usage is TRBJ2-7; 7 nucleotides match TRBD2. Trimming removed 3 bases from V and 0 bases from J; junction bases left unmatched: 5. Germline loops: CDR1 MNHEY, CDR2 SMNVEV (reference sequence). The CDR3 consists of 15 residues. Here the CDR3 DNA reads TGTGCCAGCAGTTTGATGGGGGGGACCTCCTACGAGCAGTACTTC. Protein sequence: CASSLMGGTSYEQYF.

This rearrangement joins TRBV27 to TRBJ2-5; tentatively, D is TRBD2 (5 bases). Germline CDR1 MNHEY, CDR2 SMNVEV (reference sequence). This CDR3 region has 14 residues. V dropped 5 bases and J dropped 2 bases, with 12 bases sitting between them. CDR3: CASSPADSQETQYF. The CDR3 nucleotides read TGTGCCAGCAGTCCAGCGGACTCTCAAGAGACCCAGTACTTC.

DNA for the CDR3: TGTGCCAGCAGCGTAGGGGGAGGGGCCAACTATGGCTACACCTTC. It translates to CASSVGGGANYGYTF. V usage is TRBV9 and J usage is TRBJ1-2; tentatively, D is TRBD1 (5 bases). Germline CDR1 and CDR2: SGDLS and YYNGEE. The CDR3 loop spans 15 amino acids. The V end lost 0 bases, the J end lost 2 bases, and 11 bases lay between the germline ends.

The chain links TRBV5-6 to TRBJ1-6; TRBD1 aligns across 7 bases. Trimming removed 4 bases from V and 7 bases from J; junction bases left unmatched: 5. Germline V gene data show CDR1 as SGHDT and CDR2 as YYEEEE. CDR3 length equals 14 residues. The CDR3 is CASSPRGANSPLHF. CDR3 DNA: TGTGCCAGCAGCCCCAGGGGGGCCAATTCACCCCTCCACTTT.

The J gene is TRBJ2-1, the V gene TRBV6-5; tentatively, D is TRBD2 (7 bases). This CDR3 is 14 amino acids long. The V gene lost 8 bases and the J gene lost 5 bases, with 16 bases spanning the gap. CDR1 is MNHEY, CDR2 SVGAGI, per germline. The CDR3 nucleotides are TGTGCCAGCTTTAGAGGGGGGGGCCACAATGAGCAGTTCTTC. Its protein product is CASFRGGGHNEQFF.

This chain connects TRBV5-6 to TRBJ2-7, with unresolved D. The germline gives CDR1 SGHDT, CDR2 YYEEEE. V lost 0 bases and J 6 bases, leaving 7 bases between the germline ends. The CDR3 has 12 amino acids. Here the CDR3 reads CASSLASSEQYF. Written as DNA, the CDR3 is TGTGCCAGCAGCTTGGCTTCGTCCGAGCAGTACTTC.

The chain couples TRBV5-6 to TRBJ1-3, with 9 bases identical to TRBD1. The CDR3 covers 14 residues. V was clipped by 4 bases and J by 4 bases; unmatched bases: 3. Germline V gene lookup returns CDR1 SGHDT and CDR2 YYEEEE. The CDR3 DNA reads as TGTGCCAGCAGCCCGACAGGGGGAGGAAACACCATATATTTT. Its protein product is CASSPTGGGNTIYF. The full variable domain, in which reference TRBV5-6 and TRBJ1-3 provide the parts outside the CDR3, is DAGVTQSPTHLIKTRGQQVTLRCSPKSGHDTVSWYQQALGQGPQFIFQYYEEEERQRGNFPDRFSGHQFPNYSSELNVNALLLGDSALYLCASSPTGGGNTIYFGEGSWLTVV.

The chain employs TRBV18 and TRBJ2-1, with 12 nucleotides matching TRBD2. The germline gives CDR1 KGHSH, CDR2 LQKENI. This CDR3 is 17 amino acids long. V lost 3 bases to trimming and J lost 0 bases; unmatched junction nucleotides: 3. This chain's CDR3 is CASSPKGLAGSYNEQFF. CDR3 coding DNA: TGTGCCAGCTCACCCAAGGGACTAGCGGGCTCCTACAATGAGCAGTTCTTC.

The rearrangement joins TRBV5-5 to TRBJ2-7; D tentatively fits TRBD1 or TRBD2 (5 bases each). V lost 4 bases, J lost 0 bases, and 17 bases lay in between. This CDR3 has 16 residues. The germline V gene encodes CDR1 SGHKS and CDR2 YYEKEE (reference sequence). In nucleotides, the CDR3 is TGTGCCAGCAGCCCGGGGCGTTTTTCGGGCTCCTACGAGCAGTACTTC. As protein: CASSPGRFSGSYEQYF. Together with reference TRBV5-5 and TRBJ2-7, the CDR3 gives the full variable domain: DAGVTQSPTHLIKTRGQQVTLRCSPISGHKSVSWYQQVLGQGPQFIFQYYEKEERGRGNFPDRFSARQFPNYSSELNVNALLLGDSALYLCASSPGRFSGSYEQYFGPGTRLTVT.

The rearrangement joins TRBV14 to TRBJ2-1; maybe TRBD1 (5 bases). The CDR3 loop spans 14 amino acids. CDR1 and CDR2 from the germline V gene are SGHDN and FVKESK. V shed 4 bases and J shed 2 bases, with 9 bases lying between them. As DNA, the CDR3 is TGTGCCAGCAGCCTGCTAGGGGCCTACAATGAGCAGTTCTTC. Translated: CASSLLGAYNEQFF.

Here the CDR3 reads CASSLFSYEQYF. CDR3 nucleotides: TGTGCCAGCAGCCTCTTTTCCTACGAGCAGTACTTC. This chain connects TRBV14 to TRBJ2-7; D not resolved. Germline CDR1 SGHDN, CDR2 FVKESK. The CDR3 contains 12 residues. V lost 4 bases to trimming and J lost 1 base, with 5 bases between them.

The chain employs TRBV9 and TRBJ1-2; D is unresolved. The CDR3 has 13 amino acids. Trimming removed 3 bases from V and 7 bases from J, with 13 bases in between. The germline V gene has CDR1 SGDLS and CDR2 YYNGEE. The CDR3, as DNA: TGTGCCAGCAGCGAAAATGGATTCTCTGGCTACACCTTC. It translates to CASSENGFSGYTF.